Below are 29 T cell receptor beta chains sequenced from a single sample in a study of shared clonotypes between healthy human individuals. The method was immunoSEQ multiplex PCR; TCRdb's version includes in-frame clones alone and lacks a portion of them. The data show roughly 2.4 million clones, roughly 95% seen once. Material for sequencing was naive CD4+ T cells sorted from blood. Subset specified: CD45RA+ positively selected. The source is a man aged 18 to 29 in good health.

V gene TRBV5-4 combines with J gene TRBJ1-1, with D unclear. The CDR3 length is 14 residues. Germline loops: CDR1 SGHNT, CDR2 YYREEE (reference sequence). V was pared by 0 bases and J by 1 base, with 7 bases between. CDR3 DNA: TGTGCCAGCAGCTTGGTAGTTGGGAACACTGAAGCTTTCTTT. This codes for CASSLVVGNTEAFF.

V usage is TRBV7-9 and J usage is TRBJ1-2, with D possibly TRBD1 on 5 matching bases. The CDR3 covers 16 residues. CDR1 SEHNR and CDR2 FQNEAQ come from the germline V gene (reference sequence). V was clipped by 5 bases and J by 1 base, with 17 bases between them. CDR3 sequence reads: CASSPDGGSINYGYTF. The CDR3 DNA reads as TGTGCCAGCAGCCCGGACGGGGGTAGTATTAACTATGGCTACACCTTC.

The chain has TRBV2 and TRBJ1-1, with a possible D match to TRBD1 (5 bases). This CDR3 spans 15 amino acids. From germline, CDR1 is SNHLY and CDR2 FYNNEI. V lost 6 bases and J lost 0, with 14 bases in between. The CDR3 loop is CASRIDGAMNTEAFF. DNA for the CDR3: TGTGCCAGCAGGATAGACGGGGCCATGAACACTGAAGCTTTCTTT.

Comment on this clone: Within the sample, other DNA sequences also encode this same CDR3. The CDR3 is CASSPTGRDGYTF. CDR3 DNA sequence: TGTGCCAGCAGTCCCACAGGGAGAGATGGCTACACCTTC. The J gene is TRBJ1-2, the V gene TRBV28, with TRBD1 as a possible D gene (6 bases). Germline CDR1 and CDR2: MDHEN and SYDVKM. The CDR3 loop spans 13 amino acids. Trimming took 5 bases from V and 6 from J, leaving 13 bases between them.

The chain carries TRBV19 and TRBJ1-6; 8 nucleotides match TRBD1. J gave up 9 bases and V 4 bases, and 5 bases lay outside the gene matches. Germline assignment: CDR1 LNHDA and CDR2 SQIVND (reference sequence). CDR3 size: 14 residues. CDR3 bases: TGTGCCAGTAGTACCCCGGACAGGGCTTCACCCCTCCACTTT. The encoded protein is CASSTPDRASPLHF.

This CDR3 reads CASSLAVWTDNEQFF. CDR3 coding DNA: TGTGCCAGCAGCTTGGCCGTCTGGACAGACAATGAGCAGTTCTTC. This rearrangement joins TRBV5-4 to TRBJ2-1; perhaps TRBD1 as D (6 bases). V was trimmed by 0 bases and J by 5 bases, leaving 12 bases between them. Germline CDR1 and CDR2: SGHNT and YYREEE (reference sequence). The CDR3 consists of 15 residues.

The chain combines TRBV5-4 with TRBJ2-2, with unresolved D. CDR3 size: 13 residues. CDR1 is SGHNT, CDR2 YYREEE, per germline (reference sequence). Trimming removed 1 base from V and 4 bases from J, with 5 bases in between. The CDR3 spells CASSLLVTGELFF. The CDR3 nucleotides are TGTGCCAGCAGCTTGCTGGTCACCGGGGAGCTGTTTTTT.

The CDR3 loop is CASNARATNTGELFF. As DNA, the CDR3 is TGTGCCAGCAATGCCAGGGCAACGAACACCGGGGAGCTGTTTTTT. The chain joins TRBV6-5 to TRBJ2-2; perhaps TRBD1 as D (5 bases). Germline V gives CDR1 MNHEY, CDR2 SVGAGI. The CDR3 extends over 15 amino acids. Trimming removed 7 bases from V and 0 bases from J, with 12 bases in between.

The chain couples TRBV5-1 to TRBJ1-1; no clear D gene. Trimming left V 3 bases short and J 0 bases short, with 6 bases between. CDR1 is SGHRS and CDR2 is YFSETQ in the germline V gene. The CDR3 length is 13 residues. CDR3 nucleotide sequence: TGCGCCAGCAGCTACCTTATGAACACTGAAGCTTTCTTT. It translates to CASSYLMNTEAFF.

Comments on this clone: This same CDR3 is encoded by further DNA sequences in the sample. This chain links TRBV5-1 with TRBJ2-3; no clear D gene. Trimming shortened V by 2 bases and J by 0 bases, and 7 bases separated the two germline ends. Per the germline V gene, CDR1 is SGHRS and CDR2 is YFSETQ. The CDR3 runs 14 residues. In DNA form, the CDR3 reads TGCGCCAGCAGCTTACGAGACAGCACAGATACGCAGTATTTT. This codes for CASSLRDSTDTQYF.

The chain employs TRBV11-1 and TRBJ1-6, with D possibly being TRBD1 (6 bases). Germline CDR1 reads SGHAT; CDR2 reads FQDESV (reference sequence). V was pared by 5 bases and J by 0 bases, with 14 bases between. This CDR3 spans 17 amino acids. Here the CDR3 reads CASSLSRGGSYNSPLHF. CDR3 nucleotides: TGTGCCAGCAGCCTTAGCAGGGGCGGCTCCTATAATTCACCCCTCCACTTT.

V is TRBV5-6 and J is TRBJ2-7; no firm D call. The CDR3 spans 17 residues. Germline CDR1 is SGHDT and CDR2 is YYEEEE. V lost 6 bases and J 3 bases, leaving 25 bases between the germline ends. For the CDR3, the DNA is TGTGCCAGCACCCAGTTACCCAGCTCTGCCCCCATCTACGAGCAGTACTTC. As protein: CASTQLPSSAPIYEQYF.

The rearrangement links TRBV6-5 to TRBJ1-2; 9 nucleotides line up with TRBD1. The germline V gene has CDR1 MNHEY and CDR2 SVGAGI. The CDR3 length is 15 residues. V shed 0 bases and J 8 bases; nucleotides not matched to a gene: 7. Written as DNA, the CDR3 is TGTGCCAGCAGTTACTCCGGCACAGGGGGCAGCGGCTACACCTTC. Its protein product is CASSYSGTGGSGYTF.

This chain joins TRBV7-9 and TRBJ2-7; D perhaps matches TRBD2 (5 bases). There are 15 residues in the CDR3. V shed 0 bases and J shed 3 bases, with 12 bases lying between them. Per the germline V gene, CDR1 is SEHNR and CDR2 is FQNEAQ (reference sequence). CDR3 residues: CASSLAEADLYEQYF. DNA for the CDR3: TGTGCCAGCAGCTTAGCGGAGGCAGATCTCTACGAGCAGTACTTC.

The CDR3 bases are TGTGCCAGCTCGGCGGGACAGTCCTTCACCGGGGAGCTGTTTTTT. Its protein product is CASSAGQSFTGELFF. This rearrangement joins TRBV18 to TRBJ2-2; TRBD1 is a possible D gene (7 bases). The V gene's germline CDR1 is KGHSH and CDR2 LQKENI. Trimming removed 6 bases at V and 4 bases at J, with 15 bases between. The CDR3 totals 15 residues.

The chain links TRBV6-5 to TRBJ2-1, with 9 bases identical to TRBD2. The germline CDR1 and CDR2 sequences are MNHEY and SVGAGI. The trim removed 6 bases at V and 2 bases at J, leaving 5 bases unmatched. The CDR3 has 15 residues. In DNA form, the CDR3 reads TGTGCCAGCAGGGATAGCGGGAGCACCTACAATGAGCAGTTCTTC. Its translation is CASRDSGSTYNEQFF.

This clone was seen a few times. This chain links TRBV2 with TRBJ1-3; the D gene is possibly TRBD1 (6 bases). The V and J ends lost 5 bases and 0 bases respectively, with 20 bases between them. Germline values: CDR1 SNHLY, CDR2 FYNNEI. CDR3 length: 18 amino acids. CDR3 sequence: CASSFDTIRDTSGNTIYF. The CDR3 DNA reads TGTGCCAGCAGTTTTGATACTATCCGGGACACCTCTGGAAACACCATATATTTT.

Of note for this clone: This same CDR3 is encoded by further DNA sequences in the sample. The V gene is TRBV30, the J gene TRBJ2-7; D gene ambiguous. The V end lost 1 base, the J end lost 3 bases, and 4 bases lay between the germline ends. This CDR3 region has 11 residues. From germline, CDR1 is GTSNPN and CDR2 SVGIG (reference sequence). CDR3 sequence reads: CAWSESYEQYF. The CDR3 region has the DNA TGTGCCTGGAGTGAAAGCTACGAGCAGTACTTC.

The chain carries TRBV2 and TRBJ1-6, with 9 bases identical to TRBD1. CDR3 size: 15 residues. Germline loops: CDR1 SNHLY, CDR2 FYNNEI. The V segment lost 6 bases and the J segment 8 bases; nucleotides outside the gene matches: 8. This chain's CDR3 is CASSEWDREYSPLHF. CDR3 nucleotides: TGTGCCAGCAGCGAATGGGACAGGGAGTATTCACCCCTCCACTTT.

The chain carries TRBV2 and TRBJ2-7; 13 nucleotides line up with TRBD2. Germline lookup yields CDR1 SNHLY and CDR2 FYNNEI. Trimming took 7 bases from V and 8 from J; bases not matched to a gene: 8. There are 14 residues in the CDR3. In DNA form, the CDR3 reads TGTGCCAGCACCCAAGGACTAGCGGGGGCGCAGCAGTACTTC. Amino acids: CASTQGLAGAQQYF.

This chain links TRBV6-1 with TRBJ1-5; D unresolved. The CDR3 contains 14 residues. Trimming removed 5 bases at V and 0 bases at J, with 8 bases between. Per germline, CDR1 MNHNS and CDR2 SASEGT. CDR3 sequence reads: CASSRQYSNQPQHF. As DNA, the CDR3 is TGTGCCAGCAGTCGGCAGTATAGCAATCAGCCCCAGCATTTT.

The chain uses TRBV6-6 and TRBJ1-1; possibly TRBD1 for D (5 bases). The V end was cut by 4 bases, the J end by 3 bases, with 12 bases between. This CDR3 comprises 14 residues. Germline V gene lookup returns CDR1 MNHNY and CDR2 SVGAGI (reference sequence). CDR3 nucleotide sequence: TGTGCCAGCAGTTGGGGCAGTGGGTACACTGAAGCTTTCTTT. This gives the protein CASSWGSGYTEAFF.

This chain uses TRBV5-6 with TRBJ2-5; D is unresolved. Germline CDR1 SGHDT, CDR2 YYEEEE. V gave up 0 bases and J gave up 1 base, with 10 bases separating them. The CDR3 runs to 15 residues. This CDR3 is CASSLARLLQETQYF. In nucleotides, the CDR3 is TGTGCCAGCAGCTTGGCCCGGCTGCTCCAAGAGACCCAGTACTTC.

The chain is built from TRBV6-5 and TRBJ1-2, with 7 bases identical to TRBD1. The junction had 6 bases not matched to a gene; V was cut back by 0 bases and J by 8 bases. The length of the CDR3 is 14 residues. Germline V gene sequence: CDR1 MNHEY, CDR2 SVGAGI. CDR3 coding DNA: TGTGCCAGCAGTTACTCGACCCAGGGGGAAGGCTACACCTTC. This encodes CASSYSTQGEGYTF.

V is TRBV2 and J is TRBJ2-5; 10 bases line up with TRBD2. In germline, CDR1 is SNHLY, CDR2 FYNNEI. The CDR3 loop spans 14 amino acids. V was pared by 8 bases and J by 1 base, with 4 bases of the junction left unmatched. In DNA form, the CDR3 reads TGTGCCAGCCGACTAGCGGGTATCCAAGAGACCCAGTACTTC. Protein product: CASRLAGIQETQYF.

The chain uses TRBV20-1 and TRBJ1-5, with D tentatively TRBD1 (5 bases). CDR3 length equals 11 residues. Trimming left V 6 bases short and J 7 bases short, with 10 bases between. The germline V gene encodes CDR1 DFQATT and CDR2 SNEGSKA (reference sequence). CDR3 sequence (DNA): TGCAGTGCGACCACAGGCCAGCCCCAGCATTTT. Translation gives CSATTGQPQHF.

The chain uses TRBV5-1 and TRBJ1-4; TRBD1 agrees at 7 bases. Germline V gene sequence: CDR1 SGHRS, CDR2 YFSETQ. Trimming took 0 bases from V and 4 from J; bases not matched to a gene: 3. The CDR3 is made up of 15 amino acids. CDR3 amino acids: CASSLAGQNNEKLFF. In DNA form, the CDR3 reads TGCGCCAGCAGCTTGGCGGGACAGAATAATGAAAAACTGTTTTTT.

This clone was found once. The chain recombines TRBV18 with TRBJ2-1, with 7 bases identical to TRBD1. CDR3 size: 12 residues. V shed 2 bases, J shed 15 bases, and the junction held 7 bases outside the gene matches. Germline-derived CDR1 and CDR2 are KGHSH and LQKENI. The CDR3 DNA sequence: TGTGCCAGCTCACCATTTTCAGGGGGACCGTTCTTC. Translating it yields CASSPFSGGPFF.

As for this clone: Different DNA sequences within this sample yield the same CDR3. The V call is TRBV6-5, the J call TRBJ1-1; D perhaps matches TRBD1 (5 bases). CDR1 and CDR2 (germline): MNHEY, SVGAGI. This CDR3 is 13 amino acids long. V lost 5 bases and J lost 0, with 7 bases in between. CDR3: CASSGTVNTEAFF. In DNA, the CDR3 is TGTGCCAGCAGTGGGACGGTGAACACTGAAGCTTTCTTT.